This TCR beta chain was documented in a study of T cells after posttransplantation cyclophosphamide. Study conclusions and caveats: Donor CD8+ memory clones often dominated recipient blood repertoires at later times. Tissue-infiltrating T cells from skin or gut overlapped little with blood T cells.

Some clones are missing from TCRdb's copy, which holds only in-frame ones; the method was immunoSEQ multiplex PCR. Listed for the sample are approximately 27,000 clones, none seen a single time. This CDR3 is 13 amino acids long. Germline values: CDR1 MGHRA, CDR2 YSYEKL. Trimming stripped 0 bases from V and 5 bases from J, with 7 bases between. This clone has a count of ten or more. The target antigen is unknown. Other DNA variants within this sample encode the same CDR3. V and J are TRBV4-1 and TRBJ2-5; D gene ambiguous. Sequenced sample: PBMCs. This receptor was obtained from a man aged 50-59 years in good health, CMV-negative, and a related stem cell transplant donor. Here the CDR3 reads CASSQDSRETQYF. The CDR3 DNA reads TGCGCCAGCAGCCAAGATAGTCGGGAGACCCAGTACTTC.